This T cell receptor beta chain emerged from a study of T cell repertoires in cytomegalovirus infection. Study context: CMV infection plus the matching HLA type was flagged by public TCR beta signatures.

Germline CDR1 reads SGHTA; CDR2 reads FQGNSA. V lost 3 bases and J lost 3; bases outside the gene matches: 7. The CDR3 is 16 amino acids. One entry per CDR3 protein, called by TCRdb with MiXCR from the reads. The sample comprises about 770,000 distinct CDR3 sequences, under 35% of which are singletons, and around 12% rests with the top ten. This clonotype was observed at least ten times. Antigen unknown. The TCR comes from a human donor in good health (CMV status not recorded). Some clones in this sample may be carry-over from other donors' samples. The chain uses TRBV7-2 and TRBJ2-1; 8 positions agree with TRBD1. Specimen: cultured CD8+ T cells from PBMCs, collected from culture after CMV antigen stimulation. Written as DNA, the CDR3 is TGTGCCAGCAGCTTCGGGCGACAGGGGATCTACAATGAGCAGTTCTTC. It yields the protein CASSFGRQGIYNEQFF.